One sample yielded the 32 T cell receptor beta chains listed below, sequenced in a study of cytomegalovirus exposure and HLA in healthy donors. Vbeta (60) and Jbeta (13) primers were used in the PCR. Using immunoSEQ multiplex PCR, the repertoire was profiled, and TCRdb retains in-frame clones only, with some absent. The table has about 120,000 clones, about 64% seen once. Sequenced sample: PBMCs. The receptors here all came from a man aged 18 to 30 in good health and CMV-seropositive.

A few counts support this clone. The chain employs TRBV6-7 and TRBJ2-1; 9 bases align to TRBD1. TRBV6-7 is an open reading frame, and its role is uncertain. V shed 0 bases and J 6 bases; nucleotides not matched to a gene: 9. This CDR3 is built from 17 residues. Here the CDR3 reads CASSYSMAQGARNEQFF. CDR3 bases: TGTGCCAGCAGTTACTCGATGGCACAGGGGGCTCGCAATGAGCAGTTCTTC.

This clone occurred a few times. The chain uses TRBV14 and TRBJ1-1; 7 nucleotides agree with TRBD1. The V and J ends lost 2 bases and 1 base, in that order; junction bases with no gene match: 7. From germline, CDR1 is SGHDN and CDR2 FVKESK. This CDR3 is built from 16 residues. The CDR3 loop is CASSQTTGKWNTEAFF. The CDR3 DNA reads as TGTGCCAGCAGCCAAACGACAGGGAAATGGAACACTGAAGCTTTCTTT.

This clone has just a few counts. V is TRBV4-1 and J is TRBJ2-1, with D possibly matching TRBD2 (7 bases). The CDR3 covers 15 residues. Germline loops: CDR1 MGHRA, CDR2 YSYEKL. The V end lost 5 bases, the J end lost 3 bases, and 14 bases lay between the germline ends. The DNA for the CDR3 is TGCGCCAGCAGCGAGGGAGGGGGTCTCTACAATGAGCAGTTCTTC. Encoded protein: CASSEGGGLYNEQFF.

This sequence joins TRBV9 and TRBJ1-1, with D hard to call. Trimming shortened V by 0 bases and J by 4 bases, and 7 bases separated the two germline ends. This CDR3 contains 13 residues. Germline values: CDR1 SGDLS, CDR2 YYNGEE. CDR3 in DNA: TGTGCCAGCAGCGTAGGAGGGCGCACTGAAGCTTTCTTT. This sequence encodes CASSVGGRTEAFF.

This clone turned up a few times. The rearrangement uses TRBV6-1 and TRBJ2-5; 11 positions agree with TRBD2. The germline V gene encodes CDR1 MNHNS and CDR2 SASEGT. This CDR3 comprises 15 residues. V was pared by 6 bases and J by 5 bases, with 8 bases of the junction left unmatched. The CDR3: CASSDLAGGSETQYF. As DNA, the CDR3 is TGTGCCAGCAGCGACCTAGCGGGGGGTTCGGAGACCCAGTACTTC.

This chain connects TRBV6-5 to TRBJ1-6, with TRBD1 identical over 7 bases. The germline V gene encodes CDR1 MNHEY and CDR2 SVGAGI. Losses at the gene ends were 6 bases for V and 10 bases for J; bases not matched to a gene: 9. The CDR3 extends over 14 amino acids. CDR3 residues: CASRIRTGESPLHF. The CDR3 nucleotides are TGTGCCAGCAGAATACGGACAGGCGAATCACCCCTCCACTTT.

The rearrangement joins TRBV4-2 to TRBJ1-5, with D uncertain. The V end lost 0 bases, the J end lost 0 bases, and 6 bases lay between the germline ends. The CDR3 totals 15 residues. CDR1 and CDR2 from the germline V gene are LGHNA and YNFKEQ. The CDR3 nucleotides read TGTGCCAGCAGCCAAGAGGGGAGTAGCAATCAGCCCCAGCATTTT. Its translation: CASSQEGSSNQPQHF.

The J gene is TRBJ2-3, the V gene TRBV6-5, with D possibly being TRBD1 (5 bases). Trimming removed 0 bases from V and 9 bases from J, with 7 bases in between. The germline CDR1 and CDR2 sequences are MNHEY and SVGAGI. The CDR3 is made up of 12 amino acids. CDR3 sequence reads: CASSYSKGTQYF. CDR3 nucleotide sequence: TGTGCCAGCAGTTACTCGAAGGGGACGCAGTATTTT.

This clone was seen a few times. The genes are TRBV27 and TRBJ1-2; D is uncertain. In germline, CDR1 is MNHEY, CDR2 SMNVEV (reference sequence). V was shortened by 10 bases and J by 4 bases, with 22 bases between the two germline ends. This CDR3 is built from 15 residues. In DNA form, the CDR3 reads TGTGCCACCCGACTAAAAGAAGGGCTAGGCTATGGCTACACCTTC. Translated, it gives CATRLKEGLGYGYTF.

The V and J genes are TRBV5-1 and TRBJ2-3, with 10 nucleotides matching TRBD2. Germline V lookup: CDR1 SGHRS, CDR2 YFSETQ. The CDR3 extends over 15 amino acids. Trimming removed 2 bases from V and 5 bases from J; junction bases left unmatched: 5. CDR3 DNA sequence: TGCGCCAGCAGCTTTCTAGCGGGGGATGAAGATACGCAGTATTTT. Protein sequence: CASSFLAGDEDTQYF.

This clone has a single count. The CDR3 spells CASSQDGVRSNTQYF. The DNA of the CDR3 is TGTGCCAGCAGCCAAGACGGGGTTAGATCGAATACGCAGTATTTT. J is TRBJ2-3 and V is TRBV7-9, with a weak D call TRBD2 (5 bases). The V gene's germline CDR1 is SEHNR and CDR2 FQNEAQ (reference sequence). The CDR3 has 15 amino acids. V dropped 5 bases and J dropped 7 bases, with 19 bases sitting between them.

This chain connects TRBV6-1 to TRBJ1-5; 12 bases match TRBD1. Germline CDR1 and CDR2: MNHNS and SASEGT. This CDR3 has 20 amino acids. With V trimmed by 3 bases and J by 7 bases, 19 bases remained unmatched. The CDR3 loop reads CASSDRDRGLSPSFGQPQHF. CDR3 DNA sequence: TGTGCCAGCAGTGACCGGGACAGGGGGCTTAGTCCTTCATTTGGACAGCCCCAGCATTTT.

This rearrangement joins TRBV27 to TRBJ1-5; no firm D call. Trimming pared 8 bases from V and 1 base from J, leaving 15 bases between. Germline V gives CDR1 MNHEY, CDR2 SMNVEV (reference sequence). This CDR3 spans 15 amino acids. CDR3 sequence: CASRRIMGSNQPQHF. The CDR3 DNA reads TGTGCCAGCCGGAGGATCATGGGGAGCAATCAGCCCCAGCATTTT.

V usage is TRBV7-9 and J usage is TRBJ2-5; D unresolved. V was pared by 1 base and J by 5 bases, with 8 bases between. CDR3 size: 13 residues. The germline CDR1 and CDR2 sequences are SEHNR and FQNEAQ (reference sequence). The DNA for the CDR3 is TGTGCCAGCAGCTTAGTTAATCGGGAGACCCAGTACTTC. Protein product: CASSLVNRETQYF.

This clone occurred a few times. The chain employs TRBV5-1 and TRBJ2-3; a weak D match, TRBD1 (5 bases). The CDR3 runs 12 residues. In germline, CDR1 is SGHRS, CDR2 YFSETQ. V lost 5 bases to trimming and J lost 6 bases, with 10 bases between them. In DNA, the CDR3 is TGCGCCAGCAGTCAAGGGGTGGATACGCAGTATTTT. It translates to CASSQGVDTQYF. Based on the CDR3 plus reference TRBV5-1 and TRBJ2-3, the full variable domain is KAGVTQTPRYLIKTRGQQVTLSCSPISGHRSVSWYQQTPGQGLQFLFEYFSETQRNKGNFPGRFSGRQFSNSRSEMNVSTLELGDSALYLCASSQGVDTQYFGPGTRLTVL.

The V and J genes are TRBV30 and TRBJ2-5, with TRBD2 matching over 7 bases. This CDR3 has 13 residues. Germline V lookup: CDR1 GTSNPN, CDR2 SVGIG (reference sequence). V was pared by 4 bases and J by 4 bases, with 6 bases of the junction left unmatched. CDR3: CAWKGWGGETQYF. The CDR3 nucleotides read TGTGCCTGGAAAGGCTGGGGGGGAGAGACCCAGTACTTC.

This clone was counted a single time. V gene TRBV19 combines with J gene TRBJ2-3; 7 nucleotides match TRBD1. Germline lookup yields CDR1 LNHDA and CDR2 SQIVND (reference sequence). J lost 6 bases, V lost 4 bases, and 10 bases had no gene match. CDR3 size: 15 residues. Here the CDR3 DNA reads TGTGCCAGTAGTACGACCGGACAGGTCCCGGATACGCAGTATTTT. The encoded protein is CASSTTGQVPDTQYF.

This clone was counted a few times. The chain is built from TRBV15 and TRBJ1-4; 7 nucleotides line up with TRBD1. The CDR3 runs to 14 residues. The V gene end was trimmed by 2 bases and the J gene end by 6 bases; junction bases not matched to a gene: 3. Germline assignment: CDR1 LNHNV and CDR2 YYDKDF (reference sequence). The CDR3 DNA sequence: TGTGCCACCAGCAGAAGGGGGCTGTATGAAAAACTGTTTTTT. The encoded protein is CATSRRGLYEKLFF.

This clone turned up a few times. This chain connects TRBV2 to TRBJ1-2, with 8 nucleotides matching TRBD1. Looked up from germline, CDR1 is SNHLY and CDR2 is FYNNEI. V lost 4 bases to trimming and J lost 6 bases; unmatched junction nucleotides: 4. The CDR3 sequence is 13 residues long. The CDR3 coding sequence is TGTGCCAGCAGTGCAGGGACAGGCCATGGCTACACCTTC. Its translation is CASSAGTGHGYTF.

This clone is deemed medium-sized. The chain joins TRBV29-1 to TRBJ1-1; 9 nucleotides agree with TRBD1. The V gene end was trimmed by 7 bases and the J gene end by 5 bases; junction bases not matched to a gene: 8. The CDR3 is 13 amino acids. The germline CDR1 and CDR2 sequences are SQVTM and ANQGSEA. The CDR3 DNA is TGCAGCGCCCAGGACAGGGGCGGTACTGAAGCTTTCTTT. As protein: CSAQDRGGTEAFF.

The chain is built from TRBV5-6 and TRBJ2-2, with D tentatively TRBD1 (6 bases). The CDR3 is made up of 14 amino acids. Germline V gene sequence: CDR1 SGHDT, CDR2 YYEEEE. The V end was cut by 4 bases, the J end by 6 bases, with 13 bases between. The CDR3 nucleotides read TGTGCCAGCAGCCGATCCAGGGGCGCCGGGGAGCTGTTTTTT. It specifies CASSRSRGAGELFF.

For the CDR3, the DNA is TGTGCCAGCAGCAGACTTACCACGGGCACAGATACGCAGTATTTT. This gives the protein CASSRLTTGTDTQYF. This chain links TRBV7-9 with TRBJ2-3; D is uncertain. Germline V gene sequence: CDR1 SEHNR, CDR2 FQNEAQ (reference sequence). This CDR3 contains 15 residues. The V end was cut by 5 bases, the J end by 1 base, with 13 bases between.

The V gene is TRBV5-1, the J gene TRBJ1-3; 7 positions agree with TRBD1. Germline values: CDR1 SGHRS, CDR2 YFSETQ. V was clipped by 4 bases and J by 0 bases; unmatched bases: 4. This CDR3 comprises 15 residues. CDR3 loop: CASSVGDSSGNTIYF. CDR3 nucleotides: TGCGCCAGCAGCGTGGGGGACAGCTCTGGAAACACCATATATTTT.

The chain combines TRBV11-2 with TRBJ2-4; possibly TRBD2 for D (6 bases). CDR1 SGHAT and CDR2 FQNNGV come from the germline V gene. The CDR3 extends over 16 amino acids. V lost 0 bases and J lost 8, with 17 bases in between. CDR3 loop: CASSLDRDLGVDIQYF. The CDR3 nucleotides are TGTGCCAGCAGCTTAGATCGGGACTTAGGGGTGGACATTCAGTACTTC.

The J gene is TRBJ2-5, the V gene TRBV11-3, with D possibly matching TRBD2 (5 bases). Germline-derived CDR1 and CDR2 are SGHNT and YENEEA. V was trimmed by 1 base and J by 4 bases, leaving 25 bases between them. The CDR3 is 19 residues long. CDR3 sequence: CASSLGVGFISSGVETQYF. CDR3 sequence (DNA): TGTGCCAGCAGCTTAGGGGTCGGGTTTATTTCTTCCGGGGTAGAGACCCAGTACTTC.

J is TRBJ1-5 and V is TRBV5-1; maybe TRBD1 (5 bases). The V end lost 2 bases, the J end lost 2 bases, and 8 bases lay between the germline ends. The CDR3 contains 14 residues. Germline V gene lookup returns CDR1 SGHRS and CDR2 YFSETQ. The CDR3 nucleotides read TGCGCCAGCAGCTTAACAGGTGGCAATCAGCCCCAGCATTTT. It specifies CASSLTGGNQPQHF.

The chain is built from TRBV7-3 and TRBJ1-1; tentative D call: TRBD1 (6 bases). V lost 0 bases to trimming and J lost 4 bases, with 15 bases between them. Per the germline V gene, CDR1 is SGHTA and CDR2 is FQGTGA. CDR3 length: 16 amino acids. The CDR3 nucleotides read TGTGCCAGCAGCTTAACTCGTCAGGGGAAGGGCACTGAAGCTTTCTTT. Translated: CASSLTRQGKGTEAFF.

Only a few counts were recorded for this clone. V gene TRBV13 combines with J gene TRBJ2-7; TRBD1 matches 12 bases. Unmatched junction bases numbered 6, after V lost 3 bases and J lost 6 bases. CDR1 PRHDT and CDR2 FYEKMQ come from the germline V gene (reference sequence). The CDR3 totals 15 residues. CDR3 in DNA: TGTGCCAGCAGCTTTTCCGGGACAGGGGGCTCCGAGCAGTACTTC. Translating gives CASSFSGTGGSEQYF.

Only one count was recorded for this clone. J is TRBJ1-2 and V is TRBV5-6, with D perhaps TRBD1 (5 bases). CDR1 is SGHDT, CDR2 YYEEEE, per germline. The CDR3 runs to 16 residues. V lost 2 bases, J lost 7 bases, and 21 bases lay in between. Here the CDR3 reads CASSFAGGSYRGGYTF. For the CDR3, the DNA is TGTGCCAGCAGCTTCGCGGGGGGATCGTATCGTGGTGGCTACACCTTC.

This clone was seen once. This chain connects TRBV2 to TRBJ2-1; 9 bases are shared with TRBD2. Germline V lookup: CDR1 SNHLY, CDR2 FYNNEI. This CDR3 comprises 14 residues. The V and J ends lost 6 bases and 8 bases, in that order; junction bases with no gene match: 8. This CDR3 reads CASSVSGGIDEQFF. The CDR3 DNA follows: TGTGCCAGCAGCGTGAGCGGGGGGATCGATGAGCAGTTCTTC. The whole variable domain, remainder taken from reference TRBV2 and TRBJ2-1, is EPEVTQTPSHQVTQMGQEVILRCVPISNHLYFYWYRQILGQKVEFLVSFYNNEISEKSEIFDDQFSVERPDGSNFTLKIRSTKLEDSAMYFCASSVSGGIDEQFFGPGTRLTVL.

This clone was detected only once. V usage is TRBV18 and J usage is TRBJ2-1; tentatively, D is TRBD2 (5 bases). The CDR3 contains 16 residues. V lost 2 bases to trimming and J lost 5 bases, with 16 bases between them. Germline CDR1 is KGHSH and CDR2 is LQKENI. The CDR3 sequence is CASSPYRRTHNNEQFF. The CDR3, as DNA: TGTGCCAGCTCACCATATCGTAGGACTCACAACAATGAGCAGTTCTTC.

J is TRBJ2-1 and V is TRBV7-2, with D possibly being TRBD1 (6 bases). Trimming left V 7 bases short and J 5 bases short, with 21 bases between. Germline CDR1 reads SGHTA; CDR2 reads FQGNSA. The CDR3 length is 16 residues. DNA of the CDR3: TGTGCCAGCATCTCCGAACGGACAGCAAGAAACAATGAGCAGTTCTTC. Amino acids: CASISERTARNNEQFF.